Shown below are 31 T cell receptor beta chains from a single sample sequenced in a study of OX40 agonist ivuxolimab in advanced cancers. The table came from immunoSEQ multiplex PCR; TCRdb's copy has only in-frame clones and leaves some out. Counted here are 11,000 or so clones, approximately 87% occurring once; the ten biggest clones make up 49%. The sample here was CD4+ or CD8+ T cells sorted from blood, taken in a trial of the OX40 agonist ivuxolimab. These TCRs come from an adult with an advanced solid tumor such as melanoma, head and neck, liver or kidney cancer.

The chain combines TRBV10-3 with TRBJ2-1; D is possibly TRBD2 (6 bases). Germline CDR1 is ENHRY and CDR2 is SYGVKD. This CDR3 spans 11 amino acids. Trimming stripped 3 bases from V and 12 bases from J, with 9 bases between. The CDR3 DNA sequence: TGTGCCATCAGTGACCCTAGCGTGCAGTTCTTC. This translates into CAISDPSVQFF.

The chain uses TRBV27 and TRBJ2-7; tentatively, D is TRBD1 or TRBD2 (5 bases each). Germline loops: CDR1 MNHEY, CDR2 SMNVEV (reference sequence). This CDR3 is built from 12 residues. CDR3 residues: CATRGAGDEQYF. DNA for the CDR3: TGTGCGACGAGAGGGGCCGGGGACGAGCAGTACTTC.

This sequence joins TRBV15 and TRBJ2-3; 10 bases line up with TRBD1. CDR1 and CDR2 (germline): LNHNV, YYDKDF (reference sequence). CDR3 size: 16 residues. V lost 3 bases, J lost 4 bases, and 7 bases stayed unmatched. DNA of the CDR3: TGTGCCACCAGCAGTAATCCGGGACAGGGGTCAGATACGCAGTATTTT. It encodes CATSSNPGQGSDTQYF.

This clone showed up just a few times. The CDR3 loop is CASSLGTGGTEAFF. In nucleotides, the CDR3 is TGCGCCAGCAGCTTGGGGACAGGGGGCACTGAAGCTTTCTTT. The genes are TRBV5-1 and TRBJ1-1; 10 bases align to TRBD1. The CDR3 runs to 14 residues. V shed 0 bases and J 4 bases; nucleotides not matched to a gene: 0. Germline V gene sequence: CDR1 SGHRS, CDR2 YFSETQ.

This clone was counted a single time. It is unclear where the CDR3 begins or ends on the DNA, so no DNA is shown, and the CDR3 is as TCRdb lists it. The chain recombines TRBV4-1 with TRBJ2-7; the D call in the table, TRBD2, was not verified against the DNA. The CDR3 totals 13 residues, both ends included. The germline V gene has CDR1 MGHRA and CDR2 YSYEKL. The CDR3 region is CASSQVGEGAGGF.

This rearrangement joins TRBV29-1 to TRBJ2-1, with 7 positions matching TRBD1. Trimming cost V 3 bases and J 4 bases; bases outside gene matches: 3. This CDR3 comprises 13 residues. Germline-derived CDR1 and CDR2 are SQVTM and ANQGSEA. The CDR3 DNA sequence: TGCAGCGTTGACAGGGGGTCGTACAATGAGCAGTTCTTC. The encoded protein is CSVDRGSYNEQFF.

This chain joins TRBV4-2 and TRBJ1-1; D not certain. Germline CDR1 LGHNA, CDR2 YNFKEQ. This CDR3 contains 17 residues. V was shortened by 0 bases and J by 0 bases, with 14 bases between the two germline ends. CDR3 residues: CASSQDLAAPMNTEAFF. CDR3 coding DNA: TGTGCCAGCAGCCAAGATTTGGCGGCACCCATGAACACTGAAGCTTTCTTT.

This chain links TRBV28 with TRBJ2-7; tentative D call: TRBD1 (6 bases). V was clipped by 4 bases and J by 3 bases, with 16 bases between them. Germline loops: CDR1 MDHEN, CDR2 SYDVKM. The CDR3 spans 15 residues. The CDR3: CASSSTDSYLYEQYF. CDR3 nucleotides: TGTGCCAGCAGTTCTACGGACAGTTATCTCTACGAGCAGTACTTC.

The chain uses TRBV6-5 and TRBJ2-6; D unresolved. There are 14 residues in the CDR3. Trimming shortened V by 4 bases and J by 4 bases, and 8 bases separated the two germline ends. Per germline, CDR1 MNHEY and CDR2 SVGAGI. CDR3 nucleotide sequence: TGTGCCAGCAGTTGGAACATAGGGGCCAACGTCCTGACTTTC. This gives the protein CASSWNIGANVLTF.

This chain joins TRBV7-2 and TRBJ2-7; 10 bases map to TRBD1. The CDR3 sequence is 14 residues long. V lost 5 bases to trimming and J lost 2 bases; unmatched junction nucleotides: 3. Germline loops: CDR1 SGHTA, CDR2 FQGNSA. CDR3 sequence (DNA): TGTGCCAGCAGCCCCGGGACAGGGGCCTACGAGCAGTACTTC. This translates into CASSPGTGAYEQYF.

J is TRBJ2-3 and V is TRBV2, with a tentative D call TRBD2 (5 bases). V was cut by 7 bases and J by 2 bases, with 16 bases left in between. CDR1 is SNHLY, CDR2 FYNNEI, per germline. The CDR3 has 15 amino acids. In DNA form, the CDR3 reads TGTGCCAGCACGGGGAGCGGAGACCTCACAGATACGCAGTATTTT. Protein sequence: CASTGSGDLTDTQYF.

This CDR3 reads CASSFAGGLADTQYF. Written as DNA, the CDR3 is TGTGCCAGCAGTTTCGCGGGAGGGCTAGCAGATACGCAGTATTTT. The genes are TRBV28 and TRBJ2-3, with TRBD2 identical over 9 bases. The CDR3 contains 15 residues. Germline loops: CDR1 MDHEN, CDR2 SYDVKM. V was clipped by 3 bases and J by 4 bases; unmatched bases: 5.

The genes are TRBV2 and TRBJ2-2, with TRBD2 as a possible D gene (5 bases). Germline CDR1 SNHLY, CDR2 FYNNEI. With 8 bases removed from V and 5 bases from J, the gap between germline ends came to 15 bases. CDR3 length: 14 residues. The CDR3 loop reads CASVSGTVTGELFF. The CDR3 coding sequence is TGTGCCAGCGTAAGCGGTACAGTAACCGGGGAGCTGTTTTTT. Based on the CDR3 plus reference TRBV2 and TRBJ2-2, the full variable domain is EPEVTQTPSHQVTQMGQEVILRCVPISNHLYFYWYRQILGQKVEFLVSFYNNEISEKSEIFDDQFSVERPDGSNFTLKIRSTKLEDSAMYFCASVSGTVTGELFFGEGSRLTVL.

The table lists this clone with a count of one. The rearrangement joins TRBV11-2 to TRBJ1-1; 7 bases align to TRBD1. Unmatched junction bases numbered 8, after V lost 5 bases and J lost 5 bases. The germline gives CDR1 SGHAT, CDR2 FQNNGV. The CDR3 runs 14 residues. The CDR3 loop is CASSKTGWGTEAFF. The CDR3, as DNA: TGTGCCAGCAGCAAGACAGGGTGGGGAACTGAAGCTTTCTTT.

The chain carries TRBV7-9 and TRBJ2-7, with no clear D. Per germline, CDR1 SEHNR and CDR2 FQNEAQ (reference sequence). The CDR3 consists of 11 residues. Trimming took 3 bases from V and 6 from J, leaving 6 bases between them. In DNA, the CDR3 is TGTGCCAGCAGCTTTGTCGGCGAGCAGTACTTC. Its protein product is CASSFVGEQYF.

This sequence joins TRBV21-1 and TRBJ2-1; the D call TRBD1 from the table was never checked on the DNA. TRBV21-1 counts as a pseudogene. The CDR3 contains 14 residues. CDR3 in DNA: TGTGCCAGCCCGGGACAGGGGGCGTCATGGGGGCAGTTCTTC. Translating it yields CASPGQGASWGQFF.

This chain uses TRBV27 with TRBJ1-5, with 8 bases identical to TRBD1. There are 16 residues in the CDR3. Germline V gives CDR1 MNHEY, CDR2 SMNVEV (reference sequence). J gave up 4 bases and V 3 bases, and 8 bases lay outside the gene matches. DNA of the CDR3: TGTGCCAGCAGTTTTATTTCTGACAGGGGAAATCAGCCCCAGCATTTT. It translates to CASSFISDRGNQPQHF.

The V and J genes are TRBV4-2 and TRBJ2-1, with D possibly being TRBD1 (6 bases). Trimming pared 1 base from V and 4 bases from J, leaving 26 bases between. The CDR3 sequence is 20 residues long. Germline V gene sequence: CDR1 LGHNA, CDR2 YNFKEQ. CDR3 in DNA: TGTGCCAGCAGCCAAGTCAGAGGACTGGGGGCTTTTTACGAGTACAATGAGCAGTTCTTC. It translates to CASSQVRGLGAFYEYNEQFF.

The chain employs TRBV11-2 and TRBJ1-2; D gene uncertain. The V gene lost 6 bases and the J gene lost 2 bases, with 16 bases spanning the gap. CDR3 length equals 15 residues. Germline V gives CDR1 SGHAT, CDR2 FQNNGV. DNA of the CDR3: TGTGCCAGCAGTCACCGGAGAGGCTCGAACTATGGCTACACCTTC. Protein product: CASSHRRGSNYGYTF.

The genes are TRBV30 and TRBJ2-7; D gene ambiguous. V was trimmed by 0 bases and J by 5 bases, leaving 5 bases between them. The length of the CDR3 is 11 residues. In germline, CDR1 is GTSNPN, CDR2 SVGIG (reference sequence). The DNA for the CDR3 is TGTGCCTGGAGTGTACATGACGAGCAGTACTTC. It is translated as CAWSVHDEQYF.

V and J are TRBV6-4 and TRBJ2-1; D is unresolved. Trimming cost V 0 bases and J 3 bases, with 9 bases left between them. This CDR3 has 15 residues. Germline V CDR1 and CDR2: MRHNA, SNTAGT. The CDR3 region is CASSDSPTVYNEQFF. The CDR3 DNA reads TGTGCCAGCAGTGACTCGCCCACGGTCTACAATGAGCAGTTCTTC.

The rearrangement joins TRBV5-5 to TRBJ2-1; 8 bases match TRBD2. The germline CDR1 and CDR2 sequences are SGHKS and YYEKEE (reference sequence). The V gene end was trimmed by 4 bases and the J gene end by 1 base; junction bases not matched to a gene: 7. There are 16 residues in the CDR3. CDR3 nucleotide sequence: TGTGCCAGCAGCCCCCTTAGCGGGAAATCCTACAATGAGCAGTTCTTC. It specifies CASSPLSGKSYNEQFF.

Only one count was recorded for this clone. The J gene is TRBJ2-1, the V gene TRBV4-1; D call uncertain. This CDR3 has 17 residues. V lost 2 bases and J 0 bases, leaving 14 bases between the germline ends. CDR1 is MGHRA and CDR2 is YSYEKL in the germline V gene. The CDR3 loop reads CASSQPDVGSSYNEQFF. DNA of the CDR3: TGCGCCAGCAGCCAACCGGACGTCGGTAGCTCCTACAATGAGCAGTTCTTC.

This chain links TRBV5-6 with TRBJ2-7; the D gene is possibly TRBD1 (6 bases). The CDR3 length is 14 residues. V lost 0 bases to trimming and J lost 6 bases, with 13 bases between them. Germline CDR1 and CDR2: SGHDT and YYEEEE. CDR3: CASSLASRTAEQYF. DNA of the CDR3: TGTGCCAGCAGCTTGGCCAGTAGGACAGCCGAGCAGTACTTC.

The rearrangement uses TRBV29-1 and TRBJ2-2, with D uncertain. Germline CDR1 is SQVTM and CDR2 is ANQGSEA. V shed 4 bases and J shed 6 bases, with 9 bases lying between them. This CDR3 is built from 12 residues. CDR3 coding DNA: TGCAGCGTTGTCTTAGCAGCCGGGGAGCTGTTTTTT. This translates into CSVVLAAGELFF.

This chain uses TRBV19 with TRBJ2-1; possibly TRBD1 or TRBD2 for D (6 bases each). This CDR3 region has 15 residues. Trimming removed 5 bases at V and 8 bases at J, with 19 bases between. Germline V lookup: CDR1 LNHDA, CDR2 SQIVND (reference sequence). The CDR3 coding sequence is TGTGCCAGTAGTTTTGGGACAAGGGGAGGTTATGAGCAGTTCTTC. Translation gives CASSFGTRGGYEQFF.

The J gene is TRBJ2-7, the V gene TRBV19; D call uncertain. Germline lookup yields CDR1 LNHDA and CDR2 SQIVND (reference sequence). With 6 bases removed from V and 2 bases from J, the gap between germline ends came to 11 bases. The length of the CDR3 is 13 residues. The CDR3 coding sequence is TGTGCCAGTAGCCATAGACATACCTACGAGCAGTACTTC. Translated: CASSHRHTYEQYF.

The CDR3 loop reads CASSIGRFANTEAFF. DNA of the CDR3: TGTGCCAGTAGTATAGGACGTTTCGCGAACACTGAAGCTTTCTTT. The V and J genes are TRBV19 and TRBJ1-1; D remains unclear. Germline-derived CDR1 and CDR2 are LNHDA and SQIVND (reference sequence). Between the trimmed V and J ends, which lost 1 base and 1 base, there was a span of 10 bases. The CDR3 length is 15 residues.

The V and J genes are TRBV27 and TRBJ1-3; 8 nucleotides match TRBD1. With 2 bases clipped from V and 0 bases from J, the junction kept 3 bases outside the gene matches. Germline loops: CDR1 MNHEY, CDR2 SMNVEV (reference sequence). The CDR3 contains 16 residues. CDR3 coding DNA: TGTGCCAGCAGTTTAGTCGGGACAGGCTCTGGAAACACCATATATTTT. Amino acid sequence: CASSLVGTGSGNTIYF.

The V call is TRBV7-9, the J call TRBJ2-2, with no clear D. Germline loops: CDR1 SEHNR, CDR2 FQNEAQ (reference sequence). The CDR3 sequence is 12 residues long. Trimming pared 5 bases from V and 5 bases from J, leaving 6 bases between. The chain's CDR3 is CASSPLTGELFF. CDR3 sequence (DNA): TGTGCCAGCAGCCCGTTGACCGGGGAGCTGTTTTTT.

This clone is medium-sized by share. The V gene is TRBV9, the J gene TRBJ1-1; possible D gene TRBD1, 5 bases. CDR3 length: 15 residues. The germline V gene encodes CDR1 SGDLS and CDR2 YYNGEE. The V end lost 0 bases, the J end lost 4 bases, and 13 bases lay between the germline ends. In nucleotides, the CDR3 is TGTGCCAGCAGCGTAGGGACAAGCCCGACCACTGAAGCTTTCTTT. Its translation: CASSVGTSPTTEAFF.